These T cell receptor beta chains were read from a single sample in a study of vaccination and CD4 T cells after COVID-19. These receptors have no identified antigens. TCRdb recomputed calls from the PCR reads with MiXCR, one row per CDR3 protein. The table shows tens of thousands of distinct CDR3 sequences, with 66% occurring only once. The sequencing input was CD4+ T cells from blood, cultured in vitro. All receptors derive from a human donor who had recovered from COVID-19. Each CDR3 is given with its conserved first and last residue. D genes are given only for firm matches. Expanded clones are given a class, and other clones once, few, many or no size at all.

clone size: few
V gene: TRBV7-2
D gene: -
J gene: TRBJ1-6
CDR3 DNA: TGTGCCAGCAGCCTCACAGGGAATTCACCCCTCCACTTT
CDR3 protein: CASSLTGNSPLHF

clone size: -
V gene: TRBV5-8
D gene: TRBD1
J gene: TRBJ2-7
CDR3 DNA: TGTGCCAGCAGCTTGGCCGAAGGACAGGGGAACCACGAGCAGTACTTC
CDR3 protein: CASSLAEGQGNHEQYF

clone size: -
V gene: TRBV5-1
D gene: -
J gene: TRBJ2-5
CDR3 DNA: TGCGCCAGCAGCTTGGTACAGGGGGAGGGCCAAGAGACCCAGTACTTC
CDR3 protein: CASSLVQGEGQETQYF

clone size: -
V gene: TRBV30
D gene: -
J gene: TRBJ1-1
CDR3 DNA: TGTGCCTGGAGTGTACAACGGGGCACTGAAGCTTTCTTT
CDR3 protein: CAWSVQRGTEAFF

clone size: -
V gene: TRBV11-3
D gene: -
J gene: TRBJ2-1
CDR3 DNA: TGTGCCAGCAGCTTAGTGGGGGGGGGCCGCAATGAGCAGTTCTTC
CDR3 protein: CASSLVGGGRNEQFF

clone size: few
V gene: TRBV6-2/TRBV6-3
D gene: -
J gene: TRBJ2-7
CDR3 DNA: TGTGCCAGCCAGGGTACCGGCAGGTTTTCCTACGAGCAGTACTTC
CDR3 protein: CASQGTGRFSYEQYF

clone size: -
V gene: TRBV7-2
D gene: -
J gene: TRBJ2-4
CDR3 DNA: TGTGCCAGCAGCTTATTGGGGGGGGCAGACATTCAGTACTTC
CDR3 protein: CASSLLGGADIQYF

clone size: -
V gene: TRBV12-3/TRBV12-4
D gene: -
J gene: TRBJ2-2
CDR3 DNA: TGTGCCAGCAGTTACAGGGTAACTGGGGAGCTGTTTTTT
CDR3 protein: CASSYRVTGELFF

clone size: few
V gene: TRBV24-1
D gene: -
J gene: TRBJ2-1
CDR3 DNA: TGTGCCACCAGTGAACGACAGGGAGGTGGGAATGAGCAGTTCTTC
CDR3 protein: CATSERQGGGNEQFF

clone size: -
V gene: TRBV20-1
D gene: -
J gene: TRBJ2-1
CDR3 DNA: TGCAGTGCTAGAGATGGGCGCGGAACCTACAATGAGCAGTTCTTC
CDR3 protein: CSARDGRGTYNEQFF

clone size: -
V gene: TRBV4-3
D gene: -
J gene: TRBJ1-3
CDR3 DNA: TGCGCCAGCAGCCAAGTCTCTCAGTCCCTCTCTGGAAACACCATATATTTT
CDR3 protein: CASSQVSQSLSGNTIYF

clone size: -
V gene: TRBV7-9
D gene: -
J gene: TRBJ2-5
CDR3 DNA: TGTGCCAGCAGCATGGACTCGTCGGGGACCCAGTACTTC
CDR3 protein: CASSMDSSGTQYF

clone size: -
V gene: TRBV6-1
D gene: -
J gene: TRBJ2-5
CDR3 DNA: TGTGCCAGCACAAGGGGACGGGGAGGTCTGATAGAGACCCAGTACTTC
CDR3 protein: CASTRGRGGLIETQYF

clone size: -
V gene: TRBV7-6
D gene: -
J gene: TRBJ2-2
CDR3 DNA: TGTGCCAGCAGCTTAGGTCTGGGGCGGAACACCGGGGAGCTGTTTTTT
CDR3 protein: CASSLGLGRNTGELFF

clone size: -
V gene: TRBV2
D gene: TRBD1
J gene: TRBJ1-5
CDR3 DNA: TGTGCCAGCAGGGACGACAGGGGGAGACAGCCCCAGCATTTT
CDR3 protein: CASRDDRGRQPQHF

clone size: -
V gene: TRBV20-1
D gene: -
J gene: TRBJ2-3
CDR3 DNA: TGCAGTGCTAATGAGGGGGGGCCTTTATTAGATACGCAGTATTTT
CDR3 protein: CSANEGGPLLDTQYF

clone size: -
V gene: TRBV7-3
D gene: -
J gene: TRBJ2-3
CDR3 DNA: TGTGCCAGCAGCTTAACGGGGCAGCCCACAGATACGCAGTATTTT
CDR3 protein: CASSLTGQPTDTQYF

clone size: few
V gene: TRBV27
D gene: -
J gene: TRBJ1-1
CDR3 DNA: TGTGCCAGCTGGAGTGTAGGAGGCATGGGCACTGAAGCTTTCTTT
CDR3 protein: CASWSVGGMGTEAFF

clone size: -
V gene: TRBV25-1
D gene: TRBD1
J gene: TRBJ1-6
CDR3 DNA: TGTGCCAGCAGTGGCCATGGACAGGGGTTTTATTCACCCCTCCACTTT
CDR3 protein: CASSGHGQGFYSPLHF

clone size: -
V gene: TRBV7-8
D gene: -
J gene: TRBJ2-7
CDR3 DNA: TGTGCCAGCAGCTTAGCGGGCGGTCTGAATGGGTACGAGCAGTACTTC
CDR3 protein: CASSLAGGLNGYEQYF

clone size: -
V gene: TRBV20-1
D gene: TRBD2
J gene: TRBJ2-3
CDR3 DNA: TGCAGTGCTAGTAGTCTAGCGGGAGACACAGATACGCAGTATTTT
CDR3 protein: CSASSLAGDTDTQYF

clone size: few
V gene: TRBV2
D gene: -
J gene: TRBJ1-1
CDR3 DNA: TGTGCCAGCAGTGCCGGCGGACCCTCAGGGGCCACTGAAGCTTTCTTT
CDR3 protein: CASSAGGPSGATEAFF

clone size: -
V gene: TRBV7-9
D gene: TRBD2
J gene: TRBJ2-3
CDR3 DNA: TGTGCCAGCAGCCCGAGCGGGAATGCGCAGTATTTT
CDR3 protein: CASSPSGNAQYF

clone size: -
V gene: TRBV6-5
D gene: -
J gene: TRBJ1-2
CDR3 DNA: TGTGCCAGCAGTTACGCCCCCCCTGAACAGAGTCACTATGGCTACACCTTC
CDR3 protein: CASSYAPPEQSHYGYTF

clone size: -
V gene: TRBV20-1
D gene: -
J gene: TRBJ2-3
CDR3 DNA: TGCAGTGCTACGCCACTCCTGGGTCCTAGCACAGATACGCAGTATTTT
CDR3 protein: CSATPLLGPSTDTQYF

clone size: -
V gene: TRBV11-3
D gene: -
J gene: TRBJ1-1
CDR3 DNA: TGTGCCAGCAGCTCGGCTGGAGTCCTGGGTATGGAAGCTTTCTTT
CDR3 protein: CASSSAGVLGMEAFF

clone size: -
V gene: TRBV19
D gene: -
J gene: TRBJ1-6
CDR3 DNA: TGTGCCAGTAGTATGCGAGACAGTGATTCACCCCTCCACTTT
CDR3 protein: CASSMRDSDSPLHF

clone size: -
V gene: TRBV6-1
D gene: TRBD1
J gene: TRBJ1-2
CDR3 DNA: TGTGCCAGCAGTGAAGCCGGGACAGGGAGCTATGGCTACACCTTC
CDR3 protein: CASSEAGTGSYGYTF

clone size: -
V gene: TRBV10-2
D gene: -
J gene: TRBJ1-2
CDR3 DNA: TGCGCCAGCAGTACGGGACCTAGTCATGGCTACACCTTC
CDR3 protein: CASSTGPSHGYTF

clone size: -
V gene: TRBV25-1
D gene: TRBD1
J gene: TRBJ1-2
CDR3 DNA: TGTGCCAGCAGTCCCCCCGGGACAGGGAAGGGCTACACCTTC
CDR3 protein: CASSPPGTGKGYTF

clone size: few
V gene: TRBV7-3
D gene: -
J gene: TRBJ2-7
CDR3 DNA: TGTGCCAGCAGCTTCCAGGGCCAATCCGAGCAGTACTTC
CDR3 protein: CASSFQGQSEQYF

clone size: few
V gene: TRBV20-1
D gene: -
J gene: TRBJ1-2
CDR3 DNA: TGCAGTGCTAGGGGGCAGGTTACGGGTCTAGACTATGGCTACACCTTC
CDR3 protein: CSARGQVTGLDYGYTF

clone size: once
V gene: TRBV20-1
D gene: TRBD1
J gene: TRBJ1-2
CDR3 DNA: TGCAGTGCTAGAGGTACAGGGGAACAATTTGGCTACACCTTC
CDR3 protein: CSARGTGEQFGYTF

clone size: -
V gene: TRBV12-3/TRBV12-4
D gene: -
J gene: TRBJ1-1
CDR3 DNA: TGTGCCAGCAGTATTCAGGGACGGACTGAAGCTTTCTTT
CDR3 protein: CASSIQGRTEAFF

clone size: -
V gene: TRBV19
D gene: TRBD1
J gene: TRBJ1-2
CDR3 DNA: TGTGCCAGTATGGGTGACAGGGGTTCCTCCAGATATCTAGGCGGCTACACCTTC
CDR3 protein: CASMGDRGSSRYLGGYTF

clone size: -
V gene: TRBV15
D gene: TRBD2
J gene: TRBJ2-5
CDR3 DNA: TGTGCCACCAGCACGGCTCTAGCGGGACACTCTTGGACCCAGTACTTC
CDR3 protein: CATSTALAGHSWTQYF

clone size: -
V gene: TRBV19
D gene: -
J gene: TRBJ2-1
CDR3 DNA: TGTGCCATCCCTGGGGGCAGCGTTTCCTACAATGAGCAGTTCTTC
CDR3 protein: CAIPGGSVSYNEQFF

clone size: -
V gene: TRBV20-1
D gene: TRBD2
J gene: TRBJ2-3
CDR3 DNA: TGCAGTGCTAGAGATCCGACTAGCGGGAGGGCCGTAGATACGCAGTATTTT
CDR3 protein: CSARDPTSGRAVDTQYF

clone size: -
V gene: TRBV7-2
D gene: -
J gene: TRBJ1-2
CDR3 DNA: TGTGCCAGCAGCTTAGATGGCCAAGGGGGTTACTATGGCTACACCTTC
CDR3 protein: CASSLDGQGGYYGYTF

clone size: -
V gene: TRBV7-2
D gene: -
J gene: TRBJ1-1
CDR3 DNA: TGTGCCAGCAGCTTAGGGACAGTGGTGGAGAACACTGAAGCTTTCTTT
CDR3 protein: CASSLGTVVENTEAFF

clone size: -
V gene: TRBV24-1
D gene: TRBD2
J gene: TRBJ2-1
CDR3 DNA: TGTGCCACCAGCGGCGCTACTAGCGGGAGGGTGGGCAATGAGCAGTTCTTC
CDR3 protein: CATSGATSGRVGNEQFF

clone size: -
V gene: TRBV20-1
D gene: TRBD2
J gene: TRBJ2-3
CDR3 DNA: TGCAGTGCGGTACTAGCGGACACAGATACGCAGTATTTT
CDR3 protein: CSAVLADTDTQYF

clone size: -
V gene: TRBV6-1
D gene: TRBD1
J gene: TRBJ1-2
CDR3 DNA: TGTGCCAGCAGTGAAAGGTCAGGGGGGAACTATGGCTACACCTTC
CDR3 protein: CASSERSGGNYGYTF

clone size: -
V gene: TRBV30
D gene: TRBD1
J gene: TRBJ1-2
CDR3 DNA: TGTGCCTGGAGGGGTAGGGACAGGAATAACTATGGCTACACCTTC
CDR3 protein: CAWRGRDRNNYGYTF

clone size: -
V gene: TRBV14
D gene: -
J gene: TRBJ2-3
CDR3 DNA: TGTGCCAGCAGCCCCCTAAGGCAGGCGGCGGTGTATTTT
CDR3 protein: CASSPLRQAAVYF

clone size: -
V gene: TRBV11-3
D gene: TRBD1
J gene: TRBJ1-1
CDR3 DNA: TGTGCCAGCAGCTTCACGGGACAGCAAGCTTTCTTT
CDR3 protein: CASSFTGQQAFF

clone size: -
V gene: TRBV7-8
D gene: -
J gene: TRBJ2-1
CDR3 DNA: TGTGCCAGCACCCGACTGACATCCTACAATGAGCAGTTCTTC
CDR3 protein: CASTRLTSYNEQFF